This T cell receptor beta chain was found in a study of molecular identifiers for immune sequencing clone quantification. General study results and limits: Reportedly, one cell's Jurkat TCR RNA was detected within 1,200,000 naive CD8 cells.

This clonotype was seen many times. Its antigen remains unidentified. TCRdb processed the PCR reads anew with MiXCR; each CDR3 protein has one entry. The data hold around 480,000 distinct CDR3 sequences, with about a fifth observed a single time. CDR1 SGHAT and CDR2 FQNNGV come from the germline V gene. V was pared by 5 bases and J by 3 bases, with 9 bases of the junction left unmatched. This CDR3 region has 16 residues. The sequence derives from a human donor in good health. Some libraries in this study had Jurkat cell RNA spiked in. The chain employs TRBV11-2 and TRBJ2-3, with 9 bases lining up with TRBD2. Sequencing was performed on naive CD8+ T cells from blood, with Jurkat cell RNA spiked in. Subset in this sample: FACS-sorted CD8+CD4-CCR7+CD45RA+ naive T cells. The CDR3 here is CASSRPSGVATDTQYF. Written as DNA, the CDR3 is TGTGCCAGCAGCCGCCCTAGCGGGGTGGCAACAGATACGCAGTATTTT.